The 17 T cell receptor beta chains presented below share a single source sample, sequenced in a study of vaccination and CD4 T cells after COVID-19. Sequencing of DNA taken from cultured CD4+ T cells relied on the Oncomine TCR Beta short-read assay. TCRdb called the PCR reads again in MiXCR, with one record for every CDR3 protein. The data show 8,500 to 13,000 distinct CDR3 sequences, around 43% seen once. Their target antigens are unknown. Treatment denoted: roughly nine-day PBMC culture with coronavirus spike peptide pools or control peptides (ViraFEST assay). Input material: CD4+ T cells from blood, cultured in vitro. These receptors were collected from a human donor who had recovered from COVID-19.

This clonotype was counted a few times. The genes are TRBV19 and TRBJ1-2, with D unclear. Trimming cost V 3 bases and J 2 bases, with 7 bases left between them. This CDR3 region has 13 residues. Germline V gene data show CDR1 as LNHDA and CDR2 as SQIVND (reference sequence). In DNA form, the CDR3 reads TGTGCCAGTAGTATGGGCAGGAACTATGGCTACACCTTC. As protein: CASSMGRNYGYTF.

Here the CDR3 DNA reads TGTGCCATCAGTGCCTCCGGGACAGGCACCGGGGAGCTGTTTTTT. It encodes CAISASGTGTGELFF. The J gene is TRBJ2-2, the V gene TRBV10-3, with 8 bases fitting TRBD1. Germline trimming cut 4 bases from V and 4 bases from J; bases unmatched to any gene: 5. Germline values: CDR1 ENHRY, CDR2 SYGVKD. The CDR3 has 15 amino acids.

The chain combines TRBV6-1 with TRBJ1-4; D gene unclear. CDR1 is MNHNS and CDR2 is SASEGT in the germline V gene. V lost 5 bases and J 4 bases, leaving 2 bases between the germline ends. The CDR3 is 11 amino acids. The CDR3 loop reads CASSLNEKLFF. CDR3 DNA sequence: TGTGCCAGCAGTCTTAATGAAAAACTGTTTTTT.

The chain has TRBV19 and TRBJ1-2, with D possibly TRBD1 on 6 matching bases. CDR3 length: 13 amino acids. V was trimmed by 10 bases and J by 10 bases, leaving 22 bases between them. Germline CDR1 LNHDA, CDR2 SQIVND (reference sequence). For the CDR3, the DNA is TGTGCCACTAGAGAGGGGGTGGGGATGGTCTACACCTTC. Its translation: CATREGVGMVYTF.

The chain employs TRBV12-3 or TRBV12-4 and TRBJ1-1; a possible D gene is TRBD1 (6 bases). This CDR3 comprises 14 residues. V was pared by 6 bases and J by 4 bases, with 15 bases between. The CDR3 loop reads CASRPWGGGTEAFF. DNA for the CDR3: TGTGCCAGCAGGCCCTGGGGAGGGGGCACTGAAGCTTTCTTT.

This clonotype showed up just a few times. This sequence joins TRBV20-1 and TRBJ2-1; TRBD1 aligns across 8 bases. This CDR3 spans 14 amino acids. Germline CDR1 and CDR2: DFQATT and SNEGSKA (reference sequence). V dropped 4 bases and J dropped 6; count of bases not matched to a gene: 8. CDR3 bases: TGCAGTGCTAAGGAGACAGGGGCCATCAATGAGCAGTTCTTC. Amino acid sequence: CSAKETGAINEQFF.

This clonotype was found once. The DNA for the CDR3 is TGTGCCAGCAGCGCCGGGACTAGCGGCCCGGATACGCAGTATTTT. It codes for CASSAGTSGPDTQYF. The chain has TRBV9 and TRBJ2-3; TRBD2 aligns across 11 bases. J gave up 6 bases and V 3 bases, and 6 bases lay outside the gene matches. The CDR3 length is 15 residues. Germline-derived CDR1 and CDR2 are SGDLS and YYNGEE.

This clonotype was picked up one time. This chain connects TRBV30 to TRBJ1-1; possible D gene TRBD1, 5 bases. The CDR3 is made up of 13 amino acids. CDR1 is GTSNPN and CDR2 is SVGIG in the germline V gene (reference sequence). As DNA, the CDR3 is TGTGCTCAAACGCCTGGCGCGGGGGTGAAAGCTTTCTTT. Translating gives CAQTPGAGVKAFF.

The chain recombines TRBV3-1 with TRBJ1-4; D is perhaps TRBD1 (5 bases). Germline values: CDR1 LGHDT, CDR2 YNNKEL (reference sequence). The CDR3 totals 16 residues. The V end lost 1 base, the J end lost 7 bases, and 16 bases lay between the germline ends. For the CDR3, the DNA is TGTGCCAGCAGCCAAGCCCGTCTCAGGGCCGGTGAAAAACTGTTTTTT. As protein: CASSQARLRAGEKLFF.

The chain couples TRBV20-1 to TRBJ1-1, with D possibly being TRBD1 (5 bases). CDR1 is DFQATT and CDR2 is SNEGSKA in the germline V gene (reference sequence). The CDR3 totals 13 residues. Trimming took 6 bases from V and 3 from J, leaving 14 bases between them. The CDR3 region has the DNA TGCAGTGCCAGCAGGGCCTTGGACACTGAAGCTTTCTTT. This sequence encodes CSASRALDTEAFF.

This clonotype has only a few counts. DNA for the CDR3: TGTGCCAGCAGTTACAAACGGGCGCGGGGGCAAGTCACCGGGGAGCTGTTTTTT. It is translated as CASSYKRARGQVTGELFF. The chain carries TRBV6-2 or TRBV6-3 and TRBJ2-2; D possibly corresponds to TRBD2 (7 bases). Germline V gives CDR1 MNHEY, CDR2 SVGEGT. V was cut by 2 bases and J by 4 bases, with 20 bases left in between. The CDR3 has 18 residues.

This clonotype has a handful of counts. This chain joins TRBV7-9 and TRBJ1-5; D is ambiguous. V dropped 1 base and J dropped 0 bases, with 7 bases sitting between them. Germline-derived CDR1 and CDR2 are SEHNR and FQNEAQ (reference sequence). The CDR3 has 15 amino acids. CDR3 in DNA: TGTGCCAGCAGCTTAGGAGGGTATAGCAATCAGCCCCAGCATTTT. It is translated as CASSLGGYSNQPQHF. Drawing the rest from reference TRBV7-9 and TRBJ1-5, the complete variable domain is DTGVSQNPRHKITKRGQNVTFRCDPISEHNRLYWYRQTLGQGPEFLTYFQNEAQLEKSRLLSDRFSAERPKGSFSTLEIQRTEQGDSAMYLCASSLGGYSNQPQHFGDGTRLSIL.

The sample holds a few counts of this clonotype. The chain recombines TRBV19 with TRBJ2-1, with D tentatively TRBD1 (6 bases). The CDR3 has 13 residues. Germline values: CDR1 LNHDA, CDR2 SQIVND (reference sequence). V shed 9 bases and J shed 5 bases, with 14 bases lying between them. The CDR3 is CASRDRRNNEQFF. DNA of the CDR3: TGTGCCAGCAGAGACAGGAGGAACAATGAGCAGTTCTTC.

This clonotype was picked up one time. The chain carries TRBV7-9 and TRBJ2-3; 8 bases are shared with TRBD1. CDR1 and CDR2 from the germline V gene are SEHNR and FQNEAQ (reference sequence). J gave up 0 bases and V 4 bases, and 3 bases lay outside the gene matches. CDR3 size: 15 residues. This CDR3 is CASSSRTGSTDTQYF. The CDR3 DNA reads TGTGCCAGCAGCTCCAGGACAGGGAGCACAGATACGCAGTATTTT.

The chain employs TRBV5-1 and TRBJ2-1; no clear D. CDR1 and CDR2 from the germline V gene are SGHRS and YFSETQ. The CDR3 totals 14 residues. V was clipped by 7 bases and J by 0 bases, with 11 bases between them. The CDR3 DNA is TGCGCCAGCTCAGGCTTAAGCTCCTACAATGAGCAGTTCTTC. Amino acids: CASSGLSSYNEQFF.

The genes are TRBV4-1 and TRBJ1-6, with D possibly being TRBD1 (5 bases). Deletions cut 4 bases from V and 8 bases from J, with 15 bases between. The CDR3 is 15 residues long. In germline, CDR1 is MGHRA, CDR2 YSYEKL. For the CDR3, the DNA is TGCGCCAGCAGCCCGGGGACCGCGGCCTATTCACCCCTCCACTTT. Protein sequence: CASSPGTAAYSPLHF.

This clonotype was counted between two and nine times. J is TRBJ1-1 and V is TRBV7-2; D is ambiguous. The CDR3 spans 14 residues. Germline V CDR1 and CDR2: SGHTA, FQGNSA. V lost 1 base and J lost 3, with 9 bases in between. The CDR3: CASSLEDWDTEAFF. CDR3 DNA: TGTGCCAGCAGCTTAGAGGACTGGGACACTGAAGCTTTCTTT.